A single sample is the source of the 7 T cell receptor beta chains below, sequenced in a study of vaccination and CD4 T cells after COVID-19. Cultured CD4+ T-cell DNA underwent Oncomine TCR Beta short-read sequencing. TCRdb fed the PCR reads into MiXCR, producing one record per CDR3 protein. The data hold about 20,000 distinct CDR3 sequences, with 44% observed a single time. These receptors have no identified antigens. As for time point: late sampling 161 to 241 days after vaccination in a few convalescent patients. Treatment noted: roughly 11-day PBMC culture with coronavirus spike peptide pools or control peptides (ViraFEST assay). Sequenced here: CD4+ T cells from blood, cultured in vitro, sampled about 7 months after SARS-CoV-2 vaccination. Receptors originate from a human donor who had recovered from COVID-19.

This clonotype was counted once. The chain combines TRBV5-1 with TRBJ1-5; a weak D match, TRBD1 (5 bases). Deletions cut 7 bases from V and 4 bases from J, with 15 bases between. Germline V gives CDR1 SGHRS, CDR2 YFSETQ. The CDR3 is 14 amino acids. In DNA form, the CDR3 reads TGCGCCAGCCAACAGGCCCTGCCAAATCAGCCCCAGCATTTT. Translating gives CASQQALPNQPQHF.

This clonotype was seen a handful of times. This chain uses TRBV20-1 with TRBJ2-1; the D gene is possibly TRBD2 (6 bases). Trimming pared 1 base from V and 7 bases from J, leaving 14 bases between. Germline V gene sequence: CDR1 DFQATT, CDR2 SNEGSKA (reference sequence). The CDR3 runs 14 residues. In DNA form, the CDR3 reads TGCAGTGCTAGAGCTCCCTTTGCGGGGAATGAGCAGTTCTTC. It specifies CSARAPFAGNEQFF.

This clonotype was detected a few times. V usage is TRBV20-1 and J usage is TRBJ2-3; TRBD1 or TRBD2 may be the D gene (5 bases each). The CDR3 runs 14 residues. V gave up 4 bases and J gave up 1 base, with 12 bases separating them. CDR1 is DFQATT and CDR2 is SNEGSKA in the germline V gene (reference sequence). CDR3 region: CSAIKGPRTDTQYF. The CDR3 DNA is TGCAGTGCTATAAAGGGACCCCGCACAGATACGCAGTATTTT.

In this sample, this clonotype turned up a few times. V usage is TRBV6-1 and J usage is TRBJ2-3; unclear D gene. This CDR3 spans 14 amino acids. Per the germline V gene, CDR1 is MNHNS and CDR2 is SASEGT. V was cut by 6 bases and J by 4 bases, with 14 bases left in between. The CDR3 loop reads CASRRALGADTQYF. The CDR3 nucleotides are TGTGCCAGCAGAAGGGCCCTAGGAGCAGATACGCAGTATTTT.

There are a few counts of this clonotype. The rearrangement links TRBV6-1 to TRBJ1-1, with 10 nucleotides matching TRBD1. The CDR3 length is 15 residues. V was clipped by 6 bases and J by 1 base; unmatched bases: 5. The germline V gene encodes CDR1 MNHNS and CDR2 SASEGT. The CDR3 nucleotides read TGTGCCAGCAGGGGACAGGGGTTCGAGAACACTGAAGCTTTCTTT. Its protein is CASRGQGFENTEAFF.

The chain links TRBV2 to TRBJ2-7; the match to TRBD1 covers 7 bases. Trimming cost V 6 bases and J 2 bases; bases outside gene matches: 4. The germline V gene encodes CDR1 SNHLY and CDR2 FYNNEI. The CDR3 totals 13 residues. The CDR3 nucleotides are TGTGCCAGCAGGCGACAGGGACCCTACGAGCAGTACTTC. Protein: CASRRQGPYEQYF.

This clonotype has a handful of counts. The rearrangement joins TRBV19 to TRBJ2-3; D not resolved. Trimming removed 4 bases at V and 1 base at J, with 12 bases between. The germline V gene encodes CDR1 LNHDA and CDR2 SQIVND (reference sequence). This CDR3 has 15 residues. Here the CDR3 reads CASSSWGVGTDTQYF. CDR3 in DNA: TGTGCCAGTAGTAGCTGGGGTGTCGGCACAGATACGCAGTATTTT.